This T cell receptor (beta chain) was obtained from a study of shared clonotypes between healthy human individuals. Turning to the study itself: Three CD4 naive, three CD4 memory, two CD8 naive and one CD8 memory plate were used per donor.

Clones were sequenced by immunoSEQ multiplex PCR, and TCRdb holds only the in-frame ones, with some missing. The data hold roughly 2.4 million clones, with approximately 94% observed a single time. Germline loops: CDR1 SGHTA, CDR2 FQGNSA. This CDR3 has 15 residues. V was shortened by 1 base and J by 6 bases, with 16 bases between the two germline ends. V gene TRBV7-2 combines with J gene TRBJ2-7, with a possible D match to TRBD2 (5 bases). The sequencing sample was made of naive CD4+ T cells sorted from blood. Described subset: CD45RA+ positively selected. The receptor was derived from a man aged 18 to 30 in good health. In DNA form, the CDR3 reads TGTGCCAGCAGCTTAGGATCTAGCCGGAGTGGCGAGCAGTACTTC. It specifies CASSLGSSRSGEQYF.